Listed here are 23 T cell receptor beta chains from one sample, sequenced in a study of identical twins. TCRdb re-derived calls from the 5' RACE reads in MiXCR, one entry per CDR3 protein. Of over 200,000 distinct CDR3 sequences in the sample, 6.5% are singletons; the top ten hold less than 15%. The sample was also linked to a second study, of T cells expressing NK-cell markers.

Sequenced sample: CD8+ T cells sorted from blood. The receptors come from a woman between 18 and 30 years old in good health.

A word on this clonotype: Without the conserved terminal phenylalanine or tryptophan, this CDR3 likely stems from a read error. This chain joins TRBV20-1 and TRBJ2-5, with a weak D call TRBD1 (6 bases). The CDR3 consists of 14 residues. Germline CDR1 is DFQATT and CDR2 is SNEGSKA (reference sequence). The germline V and J ends were trimmed by 5 bases and 1 base, with 14 bases remaining between them. CDR3 region: CSAQGRSLQETQYL. As DNA, the CDR3 is TGCAGTGCTCAGGGGAGATCCCTCCAAGAGACCCAGTACCTC.

In its sample, this clonotype was seen a few times. The chain carries TRBV19 and TRBJ1-1; a possible D gene is TRBD1 (6 bases). Trimming stripped 8 bases from V and 4 bases from J, with 11 bases between. Per germline, CDR1 LNHDA and CDR2 SQIVND (reference sequence). The CDR3 is 12 amino acids. CDR3 region: CASLRGGTEAFF. The CDR3 DNA follows: TGTGCCAGTCTCAGGGGTGGCACTGAAGCTTTCTTT. Filled out from reference TRBV19 and TRBJ1-1, the complete variable domain reads DGGITQSPKYLFRKEGQNVTLSCEQNLNHDAMYWYRQDPGQGLRLIYYSQIVNDFQKGDIAEGYSVSREKKESFPLTVTSAQKNPTAFYLCASLRGGTEAFFGQGTRLTVV.

There are a few counts of this clonotype. The CDR3 here is CASRAGVAYNEQFF. CDR3 DNA sequence: TGTGCCAGCAGAGCGGGAGTGGCCTACAATGAGCAGTTCTTC. The chain employs TRBV27 and TRBJ2-1; TRBD2 agrees at 8 bases. The CDR3 is made up of 14 amino acids. With V trimmed by 6 bases and J by 2 bases, 3 bases remained unmatched. Looked up from germline, CDR1 is MNHEY and CDR2 is SMNVEV (reference sequence).

The chain is built from TRBV29-1 and TRBJ2-1; TRBD2 matches at 8 bases. The CDR3 covers 14 residues. Germline CDR1 SQVTM, CDR2 ANQGSEA. With V trimmed by 3 bases and J by 3 bases, 4 bases remained unmatched. This CDR3 reads CSVETSEIYNEQFF. The CDR3 DNA follows: TGCAGCGTTGAGACTAGCGAGATCTACAATGAGCAGTTCTTC.

Many counts were recorded for this clonotype. This sequence joins TRBV2 and TRBJ2-1; TRBD2 matches at 7 bases. Looked up from germline, CDR1 is SNHLY and CDR2 is FYNNEI. J was trimmed by 0 bases and V by 6 bases; bases with no gene match: 8. The CDR3 totals 16 residues. CDR3 DNA: TGTGCCAGCAGAGCCGTGCGGACTAGCTCCTACAATGAGCAGTTCTTC. Translating gives CASRAVRTSSYNEQFF.

J is TRBJ1-2 and V is TRBV24-1, with D hard to call. Trimming left V 1 base short and J 3 bases short, with 2 bases between. The V gene's germline CDR1 is KGHDR and CDR2 SFDVKD. This CDR3 is 12 amino acids long. CDR3 sequence: CATSDFYYGYTF. In DNA form, the CDR3 reads TGTGCCACCAGTGATTTTTACTATGGCTACACCTTC.

This clonotype was counted at least ten times. V gene TRBV10-2 combines with J gene TRBJ1-1; D perhaps matches TRBD1 (5 bases). Germline CDR1 reads WSHSY; CDR2 reads SAAADI. Trimming took 6 bases from V and 1 from J, leaving 12 bases between them. This CDR3 is 14 amino acids long. CDR3 residues: CASRVAGPNTEAFF. CDR3 nucleotides: TGCGCCAGCAGAGTGGCAGGGCCGAACACTGAAGCTTTCTTT.

This clonotype appeared a few times. The chain carries TRBV19 and TRBJ2-1, with 11 bases that match TRBD1. Germline V gene data show CDR1 as LNHDA and CDR2 as SQIVND (reference sequence). V dropped 5 bases and J dropped 5; count of bases not matched to a gene: 5. The CDR3 totals 15 residues. The CDR3 loop reads CASSGRDRGDNEQFF. The CDR3 DNA sequence: TGTGCCAGTAGTGGCCGGGACAGGGGGGACAATGAGCAGTTCTTC.

This clonotype was picked up many times. The V gene is TRBV29-1, the J gene TRBJ2-1; a weak D match, TRBD1 (6 bases). The CDR3 totals 13 residues. Germline V gene data show CDR1 as SQVTM and CDR2 as ANQGSEA. Trimming pared 6 bases from V and 10 bases from J, leaving 19 bases between. The CDR3 nucleotides read TGCAGCGTGGACGATGCAGGGGACGCGGAGCAGTTCTTC. It codes for CSVDDAGDAEQFF.

This clonotype occurred a few times. The rearrangement links TRBV2 to TRBJ2-7, with a tentative D call TRBD1 (6 bases). CDR1 SNHLY and CDR2 FYNNEI come from the germline V gene. The CDR3 contains 12 residues. V was clipped by 6 bases and J by 5 bases, with 11 bases between them. Here the CDR3 reads CASRGDRNEQYF. The CDR3 bases are TGTGCCAGCAGGGGAGACAGGAACGAGCAGTACTTC.

This clonotype was seen many times. The gene calls are TRBV2 and TRBJ2-3, with no clear D. Trimming stripped 11 bases from V and 4 bases from J, with 10 bases between. CDR1 and CDR2 from the germline V gene are SNHLY and FYNNEI. The CDR3 is 11 amino acids. CDR3 coding DNA: TGTGCCTCCCTTCAACCAGATACGCAGTATTTT. This translates into CASLQPDTQYF. Full variable domain (rest looked up from reference TRBV2 and TRBJ2-3): EPEVTQTPSHQVTQMGQEVILRCVPISNHLYFYWYRQILGQKVEFLVSFYNNEISEKSEIFDDQFSVERPDGSNFTLKIRSTKLEDSAMYFCASLQPDTQYFGPGTRLTVL.

The chain recombines TRBV20-1 with TRBJ2-7, with 7 nucleotides matching TRBD2. Germline V gene lookup returns CDR1 DFQATT and CDR2 SNEGSKA (reference sequence). There are 16 residues in the CDR3. The trim removed 5 bases at V and 6 bases at J, leaving 19 bases unmatched. CDR3 DNA: TGCAGTGCTCGCGATCAAGCGGGGACCTACATGAGCGAGCAGTACTTC. This encodes CSARDQAGTYMSEQYF.

This clonotype was observed a handful of times. The V and J genes are TRBV4-1 and TRBJ1-4; possible D gene TRBD1, 5 bases. The CDR3 runs 16 residues. Trimming took 2 bases from V and 3 from J, leaving 13 bases between them. Germline assignment: CDR1 MGHRA and CDR2 YSYEKL. The chain's CDR3 is CASSQPSLGANEKLFF. CDR3 sequence (DNA): TGCGCCAGCAGCCAACCTTCCCTGGGGGCTAATGAAAAACTGTTTTTT.

This clonotype appeared a few times. The genes are TRBV12-3 or TRBV12-4 and TRBJ2-1; 8 bases match TRBD2. The CDR3 runs 15 residues. V lost 5 bases to trimming and J lost 2 bases; unmatched junction nucleotides: 5. In DNA form, the CDR3 reads TGTGCCAGCAGTCGAAGCGGGGGACCCTACAATGAGCAGTTCTTC. Encoded protein: CASSRSGGPYNEQFF.

The rearrangement links TRBV5-1 to TRBJ2-1; 13 bases align to TRBD2. Per germline, CDR1 SGHRS and CDR2 YFSETQ. The V segment lost 4 bases and the J segment 6 bases; nucleotides outside the gene matches: 13. This CDR3 comprises 18 residues. This CDR3 reads CASSPINQLAGGSNEQFF. CDR3 in DNA: TGCGCCAGCAGCCCTATTAACCAACTAGCGGGGGGGTCCAATGAGCAGTTCTTC.

This clonotype appeared many times. The J gene is TRBJ1-2, the V gene TRBV29-1, with 8 bases matching TRBD1. The CDR3 has 13 amino acids. V was pared by 6 bases and J by 6 bases, with 9 bases of the junction left unmatched. The germline V gene has CDR1 SQVTM and CDR2 ANQGSEA. CDR3 in DNA: TGCAGCGTCGCCCCAGGGGGCTACGATGGCTACACCTTC. Its translation is CSVAPGGYDGYTF.

The chain joins TRBV9 to TRBJ2-1; D unclear. There are 13 residues in the CDR3. Germline lookup yields CDR1 SGDLS and CDR2 YYNGEE. V lost 3 bases to trimming and J lost 0 bases, with 4 bases between them. The CDR3 nucleotides read TGTGCCAGCAGCGGGGTCTCCTACAATGAGCAGTTCTTC. It is translated as CASSGVSYNEQFF. The variable domain in full, completed from reference TRBV9 and TRBJ2-1, reads DSGVTQTPKHLITATGQRVTLRCSPRSGDLSVYWYQQSLDQGLQFLIQYYNGEERAKGNILERFSAQQFPDLHSELNLSSLELGDSALYFCASSGVSYNEQFFGPGTRLTVL.

This clonotype was counted only a few times. This chain joins TRBV4-1 and TRBJ1-4; no clear D gene. Trimming took off 3 bases at V and 11 bases at J, with 7 bases between the two ends. Per germline, CDR1 MGHRA and CDR2 YSYEKL. This CDR3 is built from 11 residues. CDR3 protein: CASSQAGKLFF. The DNA of the CDR3 is TGCGCCAGCAGCCAGGCGGGGAAACTGTTTTTT.

This clonotype was observed at least ten times. The J gene is TRBJ2-1, the V gene TRBV14; weak D call: TRBD2 (6 bases). V shed 4 bases and J shed 5 bases, with 15 bases lying between them. The CDR3 has 15 amino acids. Germline V gene sequence: CDR1 SGHDN, CDR2 FVKESK. For the CDR3, the DNA is TGTGCCAGCAGCCTCTTAACTGGGAGGCACAATGAGCAGTTCTTC. As protein: CASSLLTGRHNEQFF. The variable domain in full, with the rest retrieved from reference TRBV14 and TRBJ2-1, is EAGVTQFPSHSVIEKGQTVTLRCDPISGHDNLYWYRRVMGKEIKFLLHFVKESKQDESGMPNNRFLAERTGGTYSTLKVQPAELEDSGVYFCASSLLTGRHNEQFFGPGTRLTVL.

V is TRBV12-3 or TRBV12-4 and J is TRBJ2-1, with a weak D call TRBD2 (6 bases). Between the trimmed V and J ends, which lost 5 bases and 7 bases, there was a span of 9 bases. The CDR3 runs to 12 residues. The CDR3 DNA reads TGTGCCAGCAGTCGACTAGTAAATGAGCAGTTCTTC. Translated: CASSRLVNEQFF.

Notes on this clonotype: Compared with germline, one end of the junction differs, possibly owing to a read error. The rearrangement joins TRBV6-5 to TRBJ2-3; D perhaps matches TRBD1 (6 bases). CDR3 length: 12 residues. The germline CDR1 and CDR2 sequences are MNHEY and SVGAGI. In DNA, the CDR3 is TGTGCCAGCAGGTCGGAACAGGGTGGACTTGATTTT. Encoded protein: CASRSEQGGLDF.

This clonotype turned up a few times. The CDR3 reads CSASTSGGGNEQFF. In DNA form, the CDR3 reads TGCAGTGCTAGCACTAGCGGGGGGGGGAATGAGCAGTTCTTC. The V and J genes are TRBV20-1 and TRBJ2-1, with 13 bases lining up with TRBD2. The CDR3 extends over 14 amino acids. Germline V CDR1 and CDR2: DFQATT, SNEGSKA (reference sequence). With 3 bases clipped from V and 7 bases from J, the junction kept 3 bases outside the gene matches.

This clonotype occurred a few times. At one of its ends the junction is not consistent with the germline gene, which may arise from a read error. The chain employs TRBV7-3 and TRBJ2-2, with 7 bases identical to TRBD2. The CDR3 runs 14 residues. CDR1 and CDR2 (germline): SGHTA, FQGTGA. This CDR3 is CASSSLAKTGELFF. The CDR3 nucleotides are TGTGCCAGCAGCTCACTAGCGAAGACCGGGGAGCTGTTTTTT.